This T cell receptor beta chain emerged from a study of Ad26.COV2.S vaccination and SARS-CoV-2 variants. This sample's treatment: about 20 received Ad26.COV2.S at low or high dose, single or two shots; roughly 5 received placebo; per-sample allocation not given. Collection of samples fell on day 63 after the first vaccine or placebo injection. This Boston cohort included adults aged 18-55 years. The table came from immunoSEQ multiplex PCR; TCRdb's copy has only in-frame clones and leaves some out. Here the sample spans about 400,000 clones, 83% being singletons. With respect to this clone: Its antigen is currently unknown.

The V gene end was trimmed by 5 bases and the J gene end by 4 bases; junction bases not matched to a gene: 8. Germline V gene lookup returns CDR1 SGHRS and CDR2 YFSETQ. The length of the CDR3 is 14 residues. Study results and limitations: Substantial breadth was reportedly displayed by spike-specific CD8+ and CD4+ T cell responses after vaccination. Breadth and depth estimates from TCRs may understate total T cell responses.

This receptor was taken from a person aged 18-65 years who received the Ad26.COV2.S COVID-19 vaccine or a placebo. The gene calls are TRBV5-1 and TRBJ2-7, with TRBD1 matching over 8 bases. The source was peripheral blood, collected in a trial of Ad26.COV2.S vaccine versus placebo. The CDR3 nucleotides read TGCGCCAGCAGTTTGAATGGACAGGGTTACGAGCAGTACTTC. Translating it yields CASSLNGQGYEQYF.